Sequencing of this TCR beta chain was carried out in a study of cytomegalovirus exposure and HLA in healthy donors. Both 60 Vbeta primers and 13 Jbeta primers went into the PCR. Profiled with immunoSEQ multiplex PCR; TCRdb holds only in-frame clones, not every one. The table lists 97,000 or so clones, less than 9.5% of them singletons, with 5% to 5.5% in the top ten. This clone came up a few times. This CDR3 has 13 amino acids. Germline CDR1 is SQVTM and CDR2 is ANQGSEA. With 6 bases removed from V and 2 bases from J, the gap between germline ends came to 11 bases. Sample: PBMCs. The sequence derives from a man aged 45-60 years in good health and CMV-seropositive. The chain recombines TRBV29-1 with TRBJ1-3; possible D gene TRBD1, 6 bases. The CDR3 spells CSVEQGPGNTIYF. For the CDR3, the DNA is TGCAGCGTAGAACAGGGTCCTGGAAACACCATATATTTT.